The 13 T cell receptor beta chains below come from one sample, sequenced in a study of shared T cell receptors in the human thymus. Only in-frame clones appear in the TCRdb table, and some are missing; sequencing was by immunoSEQ multiplex PCR. The sample yields 630,000 or so clones, more than 75% seen once. The same specimen was also included in a second study, on human thymus T cells.

Sequenced input: thymocytes. Source of these receptors: a boy under two years old with a congenital heart defect.

V gene TRBV19 combines with J gene TRBJ1-1, with D unclear. V was trimmed by 6 bases and J by 0 bases, leaving 11 bases between them. This CDR3 spans 14 amino acids. Germline loops: CDR1 LNHDA, CDR2 SQIVND (reference sequence). Written as DNA, the CDR3 is TGTGCCAGTAGCCGCGACACAGTGAACACTGAAGCTTTCTTT. Protein sequence: CASSRDTVNTEAFF.

This chain links TRBV7-6 with TRBJ1-5; D is possibly TRBD1 (5 bases). CDR1 and CDR2 from the germline V gene are SGHVS and FNYEAQ. The CDR3 runs 13 residues. Trimming removed 1 base at V and 6 bases at J, with 7 bases between. CDR3 in DNA: TGTGCCAGCAGCTTAGTTAGGGGTCAGCCCCAGCATTTT. Protein product: CASSLVRGQPQHF.

The J gene is TRBJ2-1, the V gene TRBV14, with TRBD2 identical over 7 bases. V lost 2 bases, J lost 7 bases, and 2 bases stayed unmatched. Germline CDR1 and CDR2: SGHDN and FVKESK. The CDR3 is made up of 13 amino acids. The CDR3 reads CASSQTSENEQFF. For the CDR3, the DNA is TGTGCCAGCAGCCAAACTAGCGAGAATGAGCAGTTCTTC.

The genes are TRBV7-9 and TRBJ2-3; 9 bases fit TRBD1. V lost 5 bases and J lost 0; bases outside the gene matches: 3. Germline CDR1 and CDR2: SEHNR and FQNEAQ (reference sequence). The CDR3 spans 15 residues. CDR3 region: CASSQGQGSTDTQYF. Written as DNA, the CDR3 is TGTGCCAGCAGCCAGGGACAGGGAAGCACAGATACGCAGTATTTT.

The V gene is TRBV7-2, the J gene TRBJ2-1, with 7 positions matching TRBD2. Germline CDR1 reads SGHTA; CDR2 reads FQGNSA. Unmatched junction bases numbered 3, after V lost 6 bases and J lost 4 bases. This CDR3 has 13 residues. The DNA for the CDR3 is TGTGCCAGCAGGGGTAGCGGGTACAATGAGCAGTTCTTC. Its protein is CASRGSGYNEQFF.

The sample holds a few counts of this clone. The chain combines TRBV15 with TRBJ1-4; D is perhaps TRBD1 (5 bases). Per germline, CDR1 LNHNV and CDR2 YYDKDF (reference sequence). This CDR3 comprises 17 residues. Trimming removed 4 bases from V and 6 bases from J, with 21 bases in between. DNA for the CDR3: TGTGCCACCAGCACTAGAAGTCCGGATGGGGCGGATGAAAAACTGTTTTTT. It encodes CATSTRSPDGADEKLFF.

This clone was seen only once. This sequence joins TRBV27 and TRBJ2-7; possible D gene TRBD2, 6 bases. The CDR3 totals 14 residues. Trimming took off 0 bases at V and 6 bases at J, with 12 bases between the two ends. Germline V gene sequence: CDR1 MNHEY, CDR2 SMNVEV (reference sequence). The CDR3 DNA reads TGTGCCAGCAGTTTATCGGGGGGACTTCCCGAGCAGTACTTC. This codes for CASSLSGGLPEQYF.

The chain recombines TRBV5-1 with TRBJ2-2; D is possibly TRBD1 (5 bases). Germline V gene lookup returns CDR1 SGHRS and CDR2 YFSETQ. The CDR3 length is 14 residues. Trimming stripped 5 bases from V and 7 bases from J, with 15 bases between. The DNA for the CDR3 is TGCGCCAGCAGAGGGGTCTACCGTAACGGGGAGCTGTTTTTT. Amino acid sequence: CASRGVYRNGELFF.

V is TRBV2 and J is TRBJ1-1; 9 bases line up with TRBD1. This CDR3 comprises 14 residues. V lost 6 bases, J lost 1 base, and 3 bases stayed unmatched. Looked up from germline, CDR1 is SNHLY and CDR2 is FYNNEI. This CDR3 is CASSATGGNTEAFF. The CDR3 nucleotides are TGTGCCAGCAGCGCGACAGGGGGGAACACTGAAGCTTTCTTT. Full variable domain (outside the CDR3, taken from reference TRBV2 and TRBJ1-1): EPEVTQTPSHQVTQMGQEVILRCVPISNHLYFYWYRQILGQKVEFLVSFYNNEISEKSEIFDDQFSVERPDGSNFTLKIRSTKLEDSAMYFCASSATGGNTEAFFGQGTRLTVV.

The table lists this clone with a count of one. The V gene is TRBV28, the J gene TRBJ2-4; perhaps TRBD1 as D (6 bases). This CDR3 is 15 amino acids long. V gave up 7 bases and J gave up 7 bases, with 20 bases separating them. CDR1 MDHEN and CDR2 SYDVKM come from the germline V gene. CDR3 sequence: CASTQGNGTSNIQYF. The CDR3 nucleotides are TGTGCCAGCACCCAGGGGAACGGGACATCGAACATTCAGTACTTC. The entire variable domain, with the rest obtained from reference TRBV28 and TRBJ2-4, is as follows: DVKVTQSSRYLVKRTGEKVFLECVQDMDHENMFWYRQDPGLGLRLIYFSYDVKMKEKGDIPEGYSVSREKKERFSLILESASTNQTSMYLCASTQGNGTSNIQYFGAGTRLSVL.

The chain joins TRBV27 to TRBJ2-5; 9 positions match TRBD1. The DNA end favors TRBJ2-7, so the J call may be wrong. CDR1 and CDR2 (germline): MNHEY, SMNVEV (reference sequence). The CDR3 totals 16 residues. CDR3 nucleotides: TGTGCCAGCAGTTTGGGGGGGACAGGGAAGTCCTACGAGCAGTACTTC. This encodes CASSLGGTGKSYEQYF.

V and J are TRBV20-1 and TRBJ2-1; possibly TRBD2 for D (5 bases). V was clipped by 7 bases and J by 10 bases, with 14 bases between them. Germline V gives CDR1 DFQATT, CDR2 SNEGSKA (reference sequence). CDR3 length: 11 residues. DNA of the CDR3: TGCAGTGGAGCGGCGATGGAGGAGCAGTTCTTC. Translated, it gives CSGAAMEEQFF.

The chain links TRBV19 to TRBJ1-5, with a weak D call TRBD1 (6 bases). The CDR3 runs to 16 residues. V was cut by 8 bases and J by 2 bases, with 19 bases left in between. Germline V lookup: CDR1 LNHDA, CDR2 SQIVND (reference sequence). This CDR3 is CASHTQGGGGNQPQHF. CDR3 bases: TGTGCCAGTCACACACAGGGAGGGGGGGGCAATCAGCCCCAGCATTTT.